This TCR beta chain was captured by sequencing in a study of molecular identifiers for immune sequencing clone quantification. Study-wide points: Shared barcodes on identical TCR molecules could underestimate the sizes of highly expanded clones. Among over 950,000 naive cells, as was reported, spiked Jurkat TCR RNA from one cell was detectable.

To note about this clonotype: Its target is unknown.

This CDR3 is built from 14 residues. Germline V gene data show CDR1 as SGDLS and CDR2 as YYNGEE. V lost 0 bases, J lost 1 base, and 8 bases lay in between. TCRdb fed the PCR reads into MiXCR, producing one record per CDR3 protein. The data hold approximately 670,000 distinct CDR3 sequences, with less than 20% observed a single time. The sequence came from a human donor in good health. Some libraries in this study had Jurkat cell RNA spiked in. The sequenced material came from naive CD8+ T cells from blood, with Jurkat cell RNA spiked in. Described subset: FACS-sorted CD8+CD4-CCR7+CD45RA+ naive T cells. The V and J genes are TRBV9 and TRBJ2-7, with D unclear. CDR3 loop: CASSVGTTSYEQYF. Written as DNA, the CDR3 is TGTGCCAGCAGCGTAGGAACAACTTCCTACGAGCAGTACTTC.